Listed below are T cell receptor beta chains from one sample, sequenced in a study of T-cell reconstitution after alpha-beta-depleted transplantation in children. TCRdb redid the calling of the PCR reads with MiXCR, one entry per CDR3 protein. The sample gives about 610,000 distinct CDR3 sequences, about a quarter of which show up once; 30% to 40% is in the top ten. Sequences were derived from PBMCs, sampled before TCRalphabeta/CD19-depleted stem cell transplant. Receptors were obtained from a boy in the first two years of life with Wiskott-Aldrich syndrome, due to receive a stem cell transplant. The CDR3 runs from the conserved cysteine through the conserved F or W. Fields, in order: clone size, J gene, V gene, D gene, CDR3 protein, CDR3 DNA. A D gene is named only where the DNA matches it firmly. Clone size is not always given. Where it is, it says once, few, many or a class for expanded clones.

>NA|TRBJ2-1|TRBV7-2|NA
CASSLFYTRARNEQFF
TGTGCCAGCAGCCTTTTCTATACCCGGGCGCGAAATGAGCAGTTCTTC
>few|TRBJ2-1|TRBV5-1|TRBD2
CASSSGKGLAGLAHNEQFF
TGCGCCAGCAGCTCGGGCAAGGGACTAGCGGGCTTGGCCCACAATGAGCAGTTCTTC
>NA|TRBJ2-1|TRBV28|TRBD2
CASRGTRAVVYEQFF
TGTGCCAGCAGGGGGACTAGGGCGGTTGTATATGAGCAGTTCTTC
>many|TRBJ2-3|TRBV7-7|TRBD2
CASSLGSGRTDTQYF
TGTGCCAGCAGCTTGGGTAGCGGGAGAACAGATACGCAGTATTTT
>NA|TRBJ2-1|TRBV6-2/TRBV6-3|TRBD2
CASRILAGDYNEQFF
TGTGCCAGCAGGATACTAGCGGGAGACTACAATGAGCAGTTCTTC
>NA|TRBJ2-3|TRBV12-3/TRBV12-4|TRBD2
CATGTTDTTDTQYF
TGTGCCACGGGGACTACAGACACCACAGATACGCAGTATTTT
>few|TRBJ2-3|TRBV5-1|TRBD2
CASSLDPGLATDTQYF
TGCGCCAGCAGCTTGGATCCGGGACTAGCGACAGATACGCAGTATTTT
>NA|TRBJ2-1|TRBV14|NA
CASSQVGPLYNEQFF
TGTGCCAGCAGCCAAGTTGGGCCCCTCTACAATGAGCAGTTCTTC
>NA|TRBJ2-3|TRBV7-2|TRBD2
CASKGLVADTQYF
TGTGCCAGCAAGGGACTAGTTGCAGATACGCAGTATTTT
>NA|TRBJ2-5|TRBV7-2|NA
CASSLVWGLQETQYF
TGTGCCAGCAGCTTAGTTTGGGGGTTGCAAGAGACCCAGTACTTC
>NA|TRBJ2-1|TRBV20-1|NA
CSARAQGRGSYNEQFF
TGCAGTGCTAGAGCCCAAGGGCGGGGCTCCTACAATGAGCAGTTCTTC